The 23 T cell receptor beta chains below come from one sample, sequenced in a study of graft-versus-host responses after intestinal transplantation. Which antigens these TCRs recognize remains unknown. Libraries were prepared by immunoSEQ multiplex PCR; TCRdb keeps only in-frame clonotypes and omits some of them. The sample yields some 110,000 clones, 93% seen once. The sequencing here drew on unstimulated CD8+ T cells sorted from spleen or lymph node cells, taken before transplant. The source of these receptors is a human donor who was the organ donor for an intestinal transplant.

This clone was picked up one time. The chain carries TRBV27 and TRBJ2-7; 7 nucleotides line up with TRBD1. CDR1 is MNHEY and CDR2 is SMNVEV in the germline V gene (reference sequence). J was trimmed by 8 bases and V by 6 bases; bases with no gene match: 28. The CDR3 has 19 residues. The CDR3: CASSPRRGLGSARTQKQYF. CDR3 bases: TGTGCCAGCAGCCCACGCAGGGGGTTAGGTAGCGCAAGGACGCAGAAGCAGTACTTC.

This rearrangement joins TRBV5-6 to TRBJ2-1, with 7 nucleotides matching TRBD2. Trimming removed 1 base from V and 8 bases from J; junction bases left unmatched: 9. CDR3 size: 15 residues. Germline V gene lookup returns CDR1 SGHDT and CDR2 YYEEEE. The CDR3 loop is CASSLRGGPSDEQFF. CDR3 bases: TGTGCCAGCAGCTTGAGGGGAGGGCCCTCGGATGAGCAGTTCTTC.

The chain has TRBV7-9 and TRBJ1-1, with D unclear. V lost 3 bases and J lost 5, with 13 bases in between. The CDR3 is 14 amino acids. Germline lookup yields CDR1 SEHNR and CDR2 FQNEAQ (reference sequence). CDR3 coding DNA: TGTGCCAGCAGCTTGTACGTCAGAGGGACTGAAGCTTTCTTT. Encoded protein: CASSLYVRGTEAFF.

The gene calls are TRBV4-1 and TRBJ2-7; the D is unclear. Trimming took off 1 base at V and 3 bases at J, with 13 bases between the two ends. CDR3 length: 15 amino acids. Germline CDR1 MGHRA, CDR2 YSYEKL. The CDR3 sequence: CASSQAPTSFYEQYF. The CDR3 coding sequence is TGCGCCAGCAGCCAAGCCCCAACATCCTTCTACGAGCAGTACTTC.

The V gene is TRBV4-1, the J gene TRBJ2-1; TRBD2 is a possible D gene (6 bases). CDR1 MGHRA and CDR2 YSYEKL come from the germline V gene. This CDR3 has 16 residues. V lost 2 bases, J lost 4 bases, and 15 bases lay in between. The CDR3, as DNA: TGCGCCAGCAGCCAAATTTGGACTAACGGTTACAATGAGCAGTTCTTC. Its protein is CASSQIWTNGYNEQFF.

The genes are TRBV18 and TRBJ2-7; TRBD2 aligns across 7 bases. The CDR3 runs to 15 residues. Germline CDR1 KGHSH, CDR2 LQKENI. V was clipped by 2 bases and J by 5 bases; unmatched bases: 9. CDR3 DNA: TGTGCCAGCTCACCAACGGGGGGAGGATACCACGAGCAGTACTTC. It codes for CASSPTGGGYHEQYF. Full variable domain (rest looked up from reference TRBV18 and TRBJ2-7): NAGVMQNPRHLVRRRGQEARLRCSPMKGHSHVYWYRQLPEEGLKFMVYLQKENIIDESGMPKERFSAEFPKEGPSILRIQQVVRGDSAAYFCASSPTGGGYHEQYFGPGTRLTVT.

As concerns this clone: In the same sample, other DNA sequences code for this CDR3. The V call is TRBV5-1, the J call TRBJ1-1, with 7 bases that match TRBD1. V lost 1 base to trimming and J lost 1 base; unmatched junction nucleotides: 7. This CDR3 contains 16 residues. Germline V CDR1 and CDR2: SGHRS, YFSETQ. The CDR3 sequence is CASSLNRAGGNTEAFF. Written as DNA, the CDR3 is TGCGCCAGCAGCTTGAATAGGGCAGGGGGGAACACTGAAGCTTTCTTT.

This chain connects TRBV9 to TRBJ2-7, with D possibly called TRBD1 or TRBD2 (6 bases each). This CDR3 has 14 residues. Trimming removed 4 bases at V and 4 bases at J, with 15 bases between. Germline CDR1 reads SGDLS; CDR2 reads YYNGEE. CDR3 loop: CASSPGAIAYEQYF. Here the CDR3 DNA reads TGTGCCAGCAGCCCGGGGGCCATAGCTTACGAGCAGTACTTC. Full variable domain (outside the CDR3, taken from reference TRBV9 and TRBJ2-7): DSGVTQTPKHLITATGQRVTLRCSPRSGDLSVYWYQQSLDQGLQFLIQYYNGEERAKGNILERFSAQQFPDLHSELNLSSLELGDSALYFCASSPGAIAYEQYFGPGTRLTVT.

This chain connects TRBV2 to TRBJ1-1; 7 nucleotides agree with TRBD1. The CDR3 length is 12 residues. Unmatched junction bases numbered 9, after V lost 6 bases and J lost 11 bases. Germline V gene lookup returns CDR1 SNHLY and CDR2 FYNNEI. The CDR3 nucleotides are TGTGCCAGCAGCGACAGGGTTTTGGGGGCTTTCTTT. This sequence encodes CASSDRVLGAFF.

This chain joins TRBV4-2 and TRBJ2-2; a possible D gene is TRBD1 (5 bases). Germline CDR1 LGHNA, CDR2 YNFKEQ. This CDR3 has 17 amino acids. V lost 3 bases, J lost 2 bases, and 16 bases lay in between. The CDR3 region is CASSQDLQEINTGELFF. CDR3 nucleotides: TGTGCCAGCAGCCAGGATCTACAGGAAATTAACACCGGGGAGCTGTTTTTT.

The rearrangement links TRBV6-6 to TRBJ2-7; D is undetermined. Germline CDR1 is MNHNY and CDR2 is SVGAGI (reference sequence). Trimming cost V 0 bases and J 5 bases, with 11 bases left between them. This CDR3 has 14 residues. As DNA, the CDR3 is TGTGCCAGCAGTTACTCGACGAGGACCGACGAGCAGTACTTC. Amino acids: CASSYSTRTDEQYF.

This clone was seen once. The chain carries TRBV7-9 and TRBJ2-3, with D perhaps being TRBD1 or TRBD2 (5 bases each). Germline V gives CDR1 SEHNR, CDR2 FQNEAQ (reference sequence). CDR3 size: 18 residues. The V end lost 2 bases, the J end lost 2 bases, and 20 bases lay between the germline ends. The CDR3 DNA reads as TGTGCCAGCAGCTTATTTCGAGGGGACCTCTCCCCCACAGATACGCAGTATTTT. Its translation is CASSLFRGDLSPTDTQYF.

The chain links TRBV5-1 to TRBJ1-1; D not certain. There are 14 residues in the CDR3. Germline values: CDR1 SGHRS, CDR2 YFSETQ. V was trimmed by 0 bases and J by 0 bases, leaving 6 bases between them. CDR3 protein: CASSLAGMNTEAFF. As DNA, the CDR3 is TGCGCCAGCAGCTTGGCCGGCATGAACACTGAAGCTTTCTTT.

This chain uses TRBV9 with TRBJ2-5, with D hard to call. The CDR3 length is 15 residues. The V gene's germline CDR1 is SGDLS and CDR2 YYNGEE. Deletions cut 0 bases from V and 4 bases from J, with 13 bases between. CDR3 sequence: CASSVEKEHTETQYF. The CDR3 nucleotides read TGTGCCAGCAGCGTAGAGAAGGAGCACACAGAGACCCAGTACTTC.

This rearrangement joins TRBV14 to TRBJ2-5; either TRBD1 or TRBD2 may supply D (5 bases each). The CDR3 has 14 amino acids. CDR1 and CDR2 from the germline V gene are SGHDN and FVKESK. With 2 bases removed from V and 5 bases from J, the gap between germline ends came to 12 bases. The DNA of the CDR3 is TGTGCCAGCAGCCAACTCCCAGGGAGTGAGACCCAGTACTTC. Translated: CASSQLPGSETQYF. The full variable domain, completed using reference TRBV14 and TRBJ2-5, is EAGVTQFPSHSVIEKGQTVTLRCDPISGHDNLYWYRRVMGKEIKFLLHFVKESKQDESGMPNNRFLAERTGGTYSTLKVQPAELEDSGVYFCASSQLPGSETQYFGPGTRLLVL.

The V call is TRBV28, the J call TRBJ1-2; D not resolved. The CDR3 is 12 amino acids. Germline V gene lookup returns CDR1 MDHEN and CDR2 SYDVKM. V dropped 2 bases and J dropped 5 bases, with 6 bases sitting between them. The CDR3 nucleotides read TGTGCCAGCAGTTTACGGATGTATGGCTACACCTTC. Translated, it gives CASSLRMYGYTF.

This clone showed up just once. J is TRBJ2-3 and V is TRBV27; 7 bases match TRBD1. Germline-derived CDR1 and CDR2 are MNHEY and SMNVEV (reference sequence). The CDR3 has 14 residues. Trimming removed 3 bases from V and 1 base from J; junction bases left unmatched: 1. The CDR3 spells CASSFGTGTDTQYF. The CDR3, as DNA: TGTGCCAGCAGTTTCGGGACAGGCACAGATACGCAGTATTTT.

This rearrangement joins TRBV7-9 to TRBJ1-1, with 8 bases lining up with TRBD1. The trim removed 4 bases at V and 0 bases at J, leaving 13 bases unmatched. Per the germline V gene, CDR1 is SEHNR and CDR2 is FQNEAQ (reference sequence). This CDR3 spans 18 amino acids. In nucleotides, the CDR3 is TGTGCCAGCAGCTGGCCGGCGGACAGGGAGGGATTGAACACTGAAGCTTTCTTT. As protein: CASSWPADREGLNTEAFF. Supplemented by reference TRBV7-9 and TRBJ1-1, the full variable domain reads DTGVSQNPRHKITKRGQNVTFRCDPISEHNRLYWYRQTLGQGPEFLTYFQNEAQLEKSRLLSDRFSAERPKGSFSTLEIQRTEQGDSAMYLCASSWPADREGLNTEAFFGQGTRLTVV.

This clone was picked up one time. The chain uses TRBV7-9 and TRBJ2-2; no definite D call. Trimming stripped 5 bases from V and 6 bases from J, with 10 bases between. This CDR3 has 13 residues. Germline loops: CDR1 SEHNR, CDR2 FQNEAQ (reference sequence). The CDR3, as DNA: TGTGCCAGCAGCCCCAATTTGGCCGGGGAGCTGTTTTTT. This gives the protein CASSPNLAGELFF.

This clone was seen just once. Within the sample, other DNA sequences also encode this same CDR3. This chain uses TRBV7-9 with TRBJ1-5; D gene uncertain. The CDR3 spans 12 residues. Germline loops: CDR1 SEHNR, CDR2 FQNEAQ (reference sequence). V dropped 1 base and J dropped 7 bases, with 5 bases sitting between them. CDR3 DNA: TGTGCCAGCAGCTTAGGAGGGCAGCCCCAGCATTTT. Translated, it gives CASSLGGQPQHF.

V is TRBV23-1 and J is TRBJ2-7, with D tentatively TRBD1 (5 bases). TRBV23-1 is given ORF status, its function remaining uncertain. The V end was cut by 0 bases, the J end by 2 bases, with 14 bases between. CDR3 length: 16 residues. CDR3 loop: CASSQSFKGNPYEQYF. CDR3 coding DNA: TGCGCCAGCAGTCAATCGTTTAAGGGGAACCCCTACGAGCAGTACTTC.

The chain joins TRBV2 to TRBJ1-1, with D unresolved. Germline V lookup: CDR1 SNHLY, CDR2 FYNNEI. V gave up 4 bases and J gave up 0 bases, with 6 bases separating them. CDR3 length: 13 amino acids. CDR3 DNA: TGTGCCAGCAGTGGCCTAATGAACACTGAAGCTTTCTTT. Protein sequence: CASSGLMNTEAFF.

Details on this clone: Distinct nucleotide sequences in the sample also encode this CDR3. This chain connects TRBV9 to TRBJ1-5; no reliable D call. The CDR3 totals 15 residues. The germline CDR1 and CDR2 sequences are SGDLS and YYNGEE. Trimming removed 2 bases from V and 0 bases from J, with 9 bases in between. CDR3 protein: CASSVEGYSNQPQHF. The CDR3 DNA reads TGTGCCAGCAGCGTCGAGGGTTATAGCAATCAGCCCCAGCATTTT.